This T cell receptor beta chain appears in the sequencing data of a study of CD8 T cells in ankylosing spondylitis. Making use of molecular barcodes, quantitative 5'-RACE generated TCR beta libraries. TCRdb passed the 5' RACE reads through MiXCR, listing each CDR3 protein once. The sample has roughly 300,000 distinct CDR3 sequences, approximately 8% seen once. This clonotype was recorded a few times. Its antigen is currently unknown. CDR3 length: 13 amino acids. The V gene end was trimmed by 6 bases and the J gene end by 5 bases; junction bases not matched to a gene: 9. Germline V gene sequence: CDR1 DFQATT, CDR2 SNEGSKA (reference sequence). Notes on the study in general: From matched ankylosing spondylitis synovial fluid, disease-linked clones were reportedly recovered at significantly enriched levels. Certain motif variants had earlier appeared in reactive arthritis synovial fluid and blood. Disease-linked clones displayed a CD8+ phenotype and appeared relatively rarely in peripheral blood. Seven or eight highly homologous variants made up a TCR beta motif, and this motif appeared characteristic of ankylosing spondylitis blood.

V usage is TRBV20-1 and J usage is TRBJ2-7; 8 nucleotides align to TRBD2. Sequences were obtained from blood, either unsorted or a sorted T cell fraction (not recorded which). The clonotype originates from a male donor with ankylosing spondylitis. This CDR3 is CSALASGWNEQYF. CDR3 in DNA: TGCAGTGCGTTGGCTAGCGGGTGGAACGAGCAGTACTTC.